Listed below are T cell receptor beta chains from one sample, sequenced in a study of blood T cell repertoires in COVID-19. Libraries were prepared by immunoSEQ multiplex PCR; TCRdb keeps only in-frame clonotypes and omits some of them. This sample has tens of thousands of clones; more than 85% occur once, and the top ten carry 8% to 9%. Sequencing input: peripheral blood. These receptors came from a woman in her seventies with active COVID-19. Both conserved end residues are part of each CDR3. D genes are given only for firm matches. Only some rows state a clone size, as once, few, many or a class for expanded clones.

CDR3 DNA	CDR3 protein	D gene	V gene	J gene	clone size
TGTGCCAGCAGTGAAGACAGAAGAAGGGAGACCCAGTACTTC	CASSEDRRRETQYF	NA	TRBV2	TRBJ2-5	NA
TGTGCCAGCAGTTCTGGGGACAGGGAGGTGGAGACCCAGTACTTC	CASSSGDREVETQYF	TRBD1	TRBV6-2/TRBV6-3	TRBJ2-5	NA
TGCGCCAGCAGCCTGGTGCAGGGGGCAGGTGAGACCCAGTACTTC	CASSLVQGAGETQYF	TRBD1	TRBV5-1	TRBJ2-5	NA
TGTGCCAGCTCTAAACTAGCGGGACCCCGCACAGATACGCAGTATTTT	CASSKLAGPRTDTQYF	TRBD2	TRBV18	TRBJ2-3	NA
TGTGCCAGCAGCAGGCGGACGGGAAACTATGGCTACACCTTC	CASSRRTGNYGYTF	NA	TRBV7-2	TRBJ1-2	NA
TGCGCCAGCAGTGAGGCCGGGACTAGCGGGGCACGGGCCTACTACGAGCAGTACTTC	CASSEAGTSGARAYYEQYF	TRBD2	TRBV10-2	TRBJ2-7	NA
TGTGCCAGCAGCTTGGGGAGCGCCTACAATGAGCAGTTCTTC	CASSLGSAYNEQFF	NA	TRBV7-3	TRBJ2-1	NA
TGCGCCAGCAGCCAGGAAAGACAGGGATCGAACACTGAAGCTTTCTTT	CASSQERQGSNTEAFF	TRBD1	TRBV4-1	TRBJ1-1	NA
TGTGCCAGCAGTTCGCTACAGGGGTCGAACACCGGGGAGCTGTTTTTT	CASSSLQGSNTGELFF	TRBD1	TRBV27	TRBJ2-2	NA
TGTGCCATCAGTGGGCGGGAGAGGGGCCAAGAGACCCAGTACTTC	CAISGRERGQETQYF	TRBD2	TRBV10-3	TRBJ2-5	NA
TGTGCCAGCAGGAGAGGCTCCTATAATTCACCCCTCCACTTT	CASRRGSYNSPLHF	NA	TRBV6-5	TRBJ1-6	NA
TGTGCCAGCAGCTCGCTGGACAGGGGACAAGTCTACGAGCAGTACTTC	CASSSLDRGQVYEQYF	TRBD1	TRBV5-6	TRBJ2-7	NA
TGTGCCAGCAGCCCTCGACACCCGTACGAGCAGTACTTC	CASSPRHPYEQYF	NA	TRBV7-2	TRBJ2-7	NA
TGTGCCTGGAGTCGAGGGACTAGCGGGACCTACGAGCAGTACTTC	CAWSRGTSGTYEQYF	TRBD2	TRBV30	TRBJ2-7	NA
TGTGCCAGCTCACCCGAATCAGGGACAGGGAACACTGAAGCTTTCTTT	CASSPESGTGNTEAFF	TRBD1	TRBV18	TRBJ1-1	NA
TGTGCCAGCAGCCACTGGGGCGACGAGCAGTACTTC	CASSHWGDEQYF	NA	TRBV6-5	TRBJ2-7	NA
TGTGCCACCTCGGCGGGTAACTATGGCTACACCTTC	CATSAGNYGYTF	NA	TRBV25-1	TRBJ1-2	once
TGTGCCAGCAGTTCCCGGCAGGGTCTAGCCAAAAACATTCAGTACTTC	CASSSRQGLAKNIQYF	NA	TRBV6-5	TRBJ2-4	NA
TGTGCCAGCAGCTTTGCGTTCGGAGGGGGCGATCGGTGGGCGAACACTGAAGCTTTCTTT	CASSFAFGGGDRWANTEAFF	NA	TRBV12-1	TRBJ1-1	NA
TGTGCCAGCAGCTTCGGGACTGGGAACGACAATGAGCAGTTCTTC	CASSFGTGNDNEQFF	NA	TRBV5-8	TRBJ2-1	NA
TGCAGTGCTAACTACAGGGATGGCTACACCTTC	CSANYRDGYTF	NA	TRBV20-1	TRBJ1-2	NA
TGTGCCAGCAGCGTCCTAGCGGGGTTCACAGATACGCAGTATTTT	CASSVLAGFTDTQYF	TRBD2	TRBV7-8	TRBJ2-3	NA